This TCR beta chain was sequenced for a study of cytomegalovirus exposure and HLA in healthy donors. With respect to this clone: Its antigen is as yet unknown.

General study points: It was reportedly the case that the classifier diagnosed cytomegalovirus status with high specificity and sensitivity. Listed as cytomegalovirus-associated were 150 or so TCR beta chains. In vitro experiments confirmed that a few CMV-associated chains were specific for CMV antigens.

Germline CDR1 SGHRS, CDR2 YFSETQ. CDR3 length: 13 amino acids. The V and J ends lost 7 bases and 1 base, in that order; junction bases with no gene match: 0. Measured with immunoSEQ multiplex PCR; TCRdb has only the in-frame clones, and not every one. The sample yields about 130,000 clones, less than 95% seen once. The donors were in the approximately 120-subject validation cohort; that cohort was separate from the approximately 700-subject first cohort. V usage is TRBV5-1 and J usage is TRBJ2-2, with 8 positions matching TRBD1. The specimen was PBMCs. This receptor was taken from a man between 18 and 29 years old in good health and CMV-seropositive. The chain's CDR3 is CASGTGNTGELFF. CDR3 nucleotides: TGCGCCAGCGGGACAGGGAACACCGGGGAGCTGTTTTTT.